These T cell receptor beta chains were read from a single sample in a study of T cell changes during pregnancy in multiple sclerosis. Produced via immunoSEQ multiplex PCR; TCRdb's table is partial and in-frame only. The data hold 45,000 to 50,000 clones, with around 93% observed a single time. The sample in question was CD8+ T cells from peripheral blood mononuclear cells, obtained in the first trimester of pregnancy. Receptor source: a female donor with multiple sclerosis, enrolled in a pregnancy study. CDR3s include the opening cysteine and the closing phenylalanine or tryptophan. A D gene is named only where the DNA matches it firmly. Clone size is given for some rows only: seen once, a few or many times, or a class if the clone is expanded.

-,TRBV4-1,TRBJ2-2,15,-,TGCGCCAGCAGCCAAGTAGGGACTAACACCGGGGAGCTGTTTTTT,CASSQVGTNTGELFF
-,TRBV4-3,TRBJ1-2,14,once,TGCGCCAGCAGCCGCGTATTGGGAGACTATGGCTACACCTTC,CASSRVLGDYGYTF
-,TRBV27,TRBJ1-3,15,-,TGTGCCAGCAGCCCCGGACAGACCCCTGGAAACACCATATATTTT,CASSPGQTPGNTIYF
-,TRBV27,TRBJ2-7,16,-,TGTGCCAGCAGTTCCATCGGACAGAAGAACTCCTACGAGCAGTACTTC,CASSSIGQKNSYEQYF
-,TRBV13,TRBJ1-6,14,-,TGTGCCAGCGGACATCGCTCCTATAATTCACCCCTCCACTTT,CASGHRSYNSPLHF
-,TRBV12-2,TRBJ2-7,17,-,TGTGCAAGTCGCTTAGGAACCGCGAGGGCCGACTTCTACGAGCAGTACTTC,CASRLGTARADFYEQYF
-,TRBV4-1,TRBJ1-1,22,-,TGCGCCAGCAGCCAAGGGAGGGACGCCGGACTGTGGCGAAGTAACCCCTCACGGCCTACTTTCTTT,CASSQGRDAGLWRSNPSRPTFF
-,TRBV4-3,TRBJ1-1,15,-,TGCGCCAGCAGCCAAGACACAGGACATAACACTGAAGCTTTCTTT,CASSQDTGHNTEAFF
-,TRBV27,TRBJ1-3,19,-,TGTGCCAGCAGTTTAGGGAACCCGACAGGCGCCGACTCTGGAAACACCATATATTTT,CASSLGNPTGADSGNTIYF
-,TRBV4-1,TRBJ2-5,13,-,TGCGCCAGCAGCCAAGTTTTATTTGAGACCCAGTACTTC,CASSQVLFETQYF
TRBD1,TRBV4-1,TRBJ2-1,13,-,TGCGCCAGCAGCCAGATTGGGACAGATGAGCAGTTCTTC,CASSQIGTDEQFF